A selection of T cell receptor beta chains follows, all from one sample in a study of shared clonotypes between healthy human individuals. The data were produced by immunoSEQ multiplex PCR, yet TCRdb's version contains in-frame clones alone and is incomplete. The profile shows around 1,900,000 clones, 90% to 95% of them singletons. The sample comprised naive CD8+ T cells from PBMCs. The source of these receptors is a man aged 18 to 30 in good health. Some clones in this sample may be carry-over from other donors' samples. CDR3s include the opening cysteine and the closing phenylalanine or tryptophan. The order of the fields is CDR3 length, J gene, clone size, D gene, V gene, CDR3 protein, CDR3 DNA. The D gene is left open where the match is weak. Clone sizes are given selectively: once, few, many, or a class where the clone is expanded.

>12|TRBJ1-2|.|TRBD1|TRBV6-6
CASRTGGGGYTF
TGTGCCAGCAGGACAGGGGGCGGTGGCTACACCTTC
>17|TRBJ1-3|.|TRBD1|TRBV18
CASSPRDRRNSGNTIYF
TGTGCCAGCTCACCTCGGGACAGGCGAAACTCTGGAAACACCATATATTTT
>16|TRBJ1-1|few|.|TRBV7-9
CASSLQQGSPNTEAFF
TGTGCCAGCAGCTTACAACAGGGATCTCCCAACACTGAAGCTTTCTTT
>17|TRBJ2-1|.|.|TRBV2
CASSEGGGAFSDNEQFF
TGTGCCAGCAGTGAAGGCGGGGGCGCTTTCAGTGACAATGAGCAGTTCTTC
>14|TRBJ1-2|once|.|TRBV4-1
CASTDSRGSYGYTF
TGCGCCAGCACCGATAGCCGGGGCAGCTATGGCTACACCTTC
>16|TRBJ2-1|.|.|TRBV5-1
CASSLSGGMTYNEQFF
TGCGCCAGCAGCTTGTCAGGCGGGATGACCTACAATGAGCAGTTCTTC
>13|TRBJ2-7|.|.|TRBV7-6
CASSPSGPLEQYF
TGTGCCAGCAGCCCCTCGGGACCACTTGAGCAGTACTTC
>17|TRBJ2-7|.|.|TRBV11-2
CASSADLSRKVSYEQYF
TGTGCCAGCAGCGCCGATCTCAGTCGAAAGGTCTCCTACGAGCAGTACTTC
>16|TRBJ2-5|.|TRBD2|TRBV5-1
CASSFEGGFLGETQYF
TGCGCCAGCAGCTTCGAGGGAGGGTTTTTGGGAGAGACCCAGTACTTC
>16|TRBJ2-3|once|TRBD2|TRBV10-3
CAISESAGGGTDTQYF
TGTGCCATCAGTGAGTCGGCGGGAGGGGGCACAGATACGCAGTATTTT
>17|TRBJ2-7|.|.|TRBV4-1
CASSTGWGPKIVYEQYF
TGCGCCAGCAGCACCGGATGGGGCCCGAAAATTGTGTACGAGCAGTACTTC
>13|TRBJ1-1|once|.|TRBV9
CASSPGRVTEAFF
TGTGCCAGCAGTCCAGGACGGGTCACTGAAGCTTTCTTT
>12|TRBJ2-7|.|.|TRBV28
CASSPANYEQYF
TGTGCCAGCAGCCCGGCCAACTACGAGCAGTACTTC
>16|TRBJ2-1|.|.|TRBV4-1
CASSQVRGEAYNEQFF
TGCGCCAGCAGCCAAGTCCGTGGAGAAGCTTACAATGAGCAGTTCTTC
>18|TRBJ1-2|once|.|TRBV29-1
CSVEDMISDGPFKGGYTF
TGCAGCGTTGAAGACATGATTAGTGACGGACCCTTCAAAGGGGGCTACACCTTC
>16|TRBJ2-1|once|TRBD2|TRBV4-1
CASTPRTSGKWSEQFF
TGCGCCAGCACCCCAAGGACTAGCGGGAAGTGGAGTGAGCAGTTCTTC
>12|TRBJ2-1|.|.|TRBV18
CASSPVDNEQFF
TGTGCCAGCTCACCCGTCGACAATGAGCAGTTCTTC
>15|TRBJ2-7|.|TRBD2|TRBV27
CASSQMARGSYEQYF
TGTGCCAGCAGTCAGATGGCGCGGGGGTCCTACGAGCAGTACTTC
>17|TRBJ2-1|.|TRBD1|TRBV7-9
CASSPVDRTLLVSQQFF
TGTGCCAGCAGCCCAGTGGACAGGACTCTACTGGTGTCCCAGCAGTTCTTC
>17|TRBJ2-7|.|.|TRBV27
CASSSSKRSQTSYEQYF
TGTGCCAGCAGTTCCTCCAAGAGGTCACAGACTTCCTACGAGCAGTACTTC
>15|TRBJ2-2|.|.|TRBV5-1
CASSLVGDGTGELFF
TGCGCCAGCAGCTTGGTGGGGGACGGCACCGGGGAGCTGTTTTTT
>13|TRBJ1-2|.|.|TRBV28
CASSYKQEDGYTF
TGTGCCAGCAGTTATAAACAGGAAGATGGCTACACCTTC
>12|TRBJ2-7|.|.|TRBV5-8
CASSVISYEQYF
TGTGCCAGCAGCGTCATCAGCTACGAGCAGTACTTC
>13|TRBJ2-7|.|TRBD1|TRBV28
CASSTDRAHEQYF
TGTGCCAGCAGTACGGACAGGGCCCACGAGCAGTACTTC
>15|TRBJ2-5|.|.|TRBV11-2
CASSLDFQGKETQYF
TGTGCCAGCAGCTTAGATTTCCAGGGAAAAGAGACCCAGTACTTC
>12|TRBJ1-1|.|.|TRBV27
CASRGLSTEAFF
TGTGCCAGCAGGGGGCTGTCCACTGAAGCTTTCTTT
>15|TRBJ2-1|.|TRBD2|TRBV27
CASSLERGAYNEQFF
TGTGCCAGCAGTTTAGAGCGGGGTGCCTACAATGAGCAGTTCTTC
>13|TRBJ1-5|.|.|TRBV28
CASRPDRDQPQHF
TGTGCCAGCAGGCCCGACAGAGATCAGCCCCAGCATTTT
>12|TRBJ2-6|few|.|TRBV27
CASMTGANVLTF
TGTGCCAGCATGACTGGGGCCAACGTCCTGACTTTC
>15|TRBJ1-1|.|.|TRBV6-5
CASSPRTEQSPEAFF
TGTGCCAGCAGCCCTAGGACCGAACAGAGTCCTGAAGCTTTCTTT
>12|TRBJ2-7|.|.|TRBV5-6
CASSFGGAEQYF
TGTGCCAGCAGCTTCGGAGGGGCTGAGCAGTACTTC
>15|TRBJ2-5|.|.|TRBV11-2
CASSLGVGGGETQYF
TGTGCCAGCAGCTTAGGCGTCGGGGGTGGAGAGACCCAGTACTTC
>14|TRBJ1-1|few|.|TRBV27
CASIQQGRNTEAFF
TGTGCCAGCATACAGCAGGGTAGGAACACTGAAGCTTTCTTT
>13|TRBJ2-7|.|.|TRBV19
CASRDGGSYEQYF
TGTGCCAGCCGGGACGGAGGATCCTACGAGCAGTACTTC
>12|TRBJ2-7|.|.|TRBV29-1
CSVEGDSYEQYF
TGCAGCGTTGAAGGGGACTCCTACGAGCAGTACTTC
>15|TRBJ1-5|.|.|TRBV7-6
CASSEGAGFGQPQHF
TGTGCCAGCAGCGAAGGGGCAGGGTTCGGTCAGCCCCAGCATTTT
>16|TRBJ2-3|.|TRBD2|TRBV27
CASSLYLAGGTDTQYF
TGTGCCAGCAGCCTCTATCTAGCGGGCGGGACAGATACGCAGTATTTT
>12|TRBJ1-5|few|.|TRBV19
CASNESNQPQHF
TGTGCCAGTAATGAGAGCAATCAGCCCCAGCATTTT
>16|TRBJ2-1|.|TRBD2|TRBV2
CASSYSGTSRHREQFF
TGTGCCAGCAGTTACTCCGGGACTAGTCGTCACCGTGAGCAGTTCTTC
>15|TRBJ1-6|.|.|TRBV4-3
CASSQGPREDSPLHF
TGCGCCAGCAGCCAAGGCCCCAGGGAGGATTCACCCCTCCACTTT
>17|TRBJ2-3|.|.|TRBV19
CASSIDSGLPITDTQYF
TGTGCCAGTAGTATAGACTCGGGACTCCCCATCACAGATACGCAGTATTTT
>14|TRBJ1-2|.|TRBD1|TRBV27
CASSLGTGGYGYTF
TGTGCCAGCAGTTTGGGTACAGGGGGCTATGGCTACACCTTC
>15|TRBJ1-5|once|.|TRBV27
CASSLAGYSNQPQHF
TGTGCCAGCAGTTTAGCGGGGTATAGCAATCAGCCCCAGCATTTT
>14|TRBJ2-1|.|.|TRBV9
CASSVPGGSNEQFF
TGTGCCAGCAGCGTGCCCGGGGGATCCAATGAGCAGTTCTTC
>15|TRBJ2-1|once|.|TRBV27
CASSLLPGVYNEQFF
TGTGCCAGCAGTTTATTGCCAGGGGTCTACAATGAGCAGTTCTTC